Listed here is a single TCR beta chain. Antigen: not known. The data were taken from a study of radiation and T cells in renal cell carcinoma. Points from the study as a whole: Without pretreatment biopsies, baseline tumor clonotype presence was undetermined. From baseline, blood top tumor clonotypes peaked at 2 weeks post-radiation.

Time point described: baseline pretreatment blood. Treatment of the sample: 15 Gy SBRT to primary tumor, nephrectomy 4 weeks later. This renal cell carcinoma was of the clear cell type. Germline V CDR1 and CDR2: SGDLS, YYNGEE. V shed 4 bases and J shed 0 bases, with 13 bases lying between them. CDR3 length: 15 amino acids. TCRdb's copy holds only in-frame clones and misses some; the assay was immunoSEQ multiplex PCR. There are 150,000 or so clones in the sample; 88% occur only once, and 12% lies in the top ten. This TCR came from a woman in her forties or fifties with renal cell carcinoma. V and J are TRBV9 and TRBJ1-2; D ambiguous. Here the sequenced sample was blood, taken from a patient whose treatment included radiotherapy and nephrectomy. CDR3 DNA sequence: TGTGCCAGCAGCCCCACCGTTGGAGCTAACTATGGCTACACCTTC. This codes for CASSPTVGANYGYTF.